The 10 T cell receptor beta chains presented below share a single source sample, sequenced in a study of CD8+ T cells in alopecia areata. As for treatment: oral pan-JAK inhibitor, 5-10 mg twice daily. Investigators isolated RNA and reverse transcribed it into cDNA to act as the sequencing template. Profiling relied on immunoSEQ multiplex PCR, and the TCRdb table lists in-frame clones only, not all of them. Of 130,000 or so clones listed, about 85% were seen once; the top ten hold about 13%. The sample in question was CD8+ T cells sorted from blood, obtained at week 4, from a patient treated with tofacitinib. These receptors all come from a human donor with alopecia areata.

The V gene is TRBV5-6, the J gene TRBJ2-3; 7 nucleotides match TRBD1. The CDR3 has 14 amino acids. Germline CDR1 and CDR2: SGHDT and YYEEEE. The trim removed 2 bases at V and 3 bases at J, leaving 3 bases unmatched. The CDR3: CASSFGTETDTQYF. Written as DNA, the CDR3 is TGTGCCAGCAGCTTCGGGACAGAAACAGATACGCAGTATTTT.

Here the CDR3 DNA reads TGTGCCAGCAGCTTAGTAGTGCCTAGCGGATACAATGAGCAGTTCTTC. It encodes CASSLVVPSGYNEQFF. The chain recombines TRBV7-8 with TRBJ2-1, with 7 bases matching TRBD2. Germline V gives CDR1 SGHVS, CDR2 FQNEAQ. The V and J ends lost 1 base and 4 bases, in that order; junction bases with no gene match: 7. The CDR3 is 16 amino acids.

This sequence joins TRBV9 and TRBJ2-7; tentatively, D is TRBD2 (6 bases). This CDR3 is 14 amino acids long. Germline V gene sequence: CDR1 SGDLS, CDR2 YYNGEE. The germline V and J ends were trimmed by 0 bases and 3 bases, with 10 bases remaining between them. The CDR3 sequence is CASSVGVGSYEQYF. The CDR3, as DNA: TGTGCCAGCAGCGTAGGGGTCGGGAGCTACGAGCAGTACTTC.

The rearrangement uses TRBV6-1 and TRBJ2-1; D is undetermined. Germline loops: CDR1 MNHNS, CDR2 SASEGT. The length of the CDR3 is 15 residues. V lost 6 bases, J lost 5 bases, and 17 bases lay in between. CDR3 in DNA: TGTGCCAGCAGGGACCGTATTAGGTCCCACAATGAGCAGTTCTTC. Its translation: CASRDRIRSHNEQFF.

This rearrangement joins TRBV29-1 to TRBJ2-3, with D unclear. Trimming took 3 bases from V and 4 from J, leaving 8 bases between them. Germline CDR1 reads SQVTM; CDR2 reads ANQGSEA. The CDR3 spans 12 residues. The CDR3 region is CSVEGFADTQYF. In nucleotides, the CDR3 is TGCAGCGTTGAGGGTTTCGCAGATACGCAGTATTTT.

The chain couples TRBV12-5 to TRBJ2-1; D remains ambiguous. Germline V lookup: CDR1 LGHNT, CDR2 FRNRAP. V was cut by 1 base and J by 3 bases, with 10 bases left in between. The CDR3 loop spans 15 amino acids. The CDR3 protein is CASGLEGRIYNEQFF. CDR3 coding DNA: TGTGCTAGTGGTTTGGAGGGTCGAATCTACAATGAGCAGTTCTTC.

The chain uses TRBV7-9 and TRBJ2-1, with D maybe TRBD1 (6 bases). Germline CDR1 and CDR2: SEHNR and FQNEAQ (reference sequence). The CDR3 consists of 17 residues. Deletions cut 1 base from V and 0 bases from J, with 13 bases between. In nucleotides, the CDR3 is TGTGCCAGCAGCTTAGTCGGACAGCCCGGCTCCTACAATGAGCAGTTCTTC. Protein sequence: CASSLVGQPGSYNEQFF.

The J gene is TRBJ2-1, the V gene TRBV11-2; weak D call: TRBD2 (5 bases). The CDR3 spans 15 residues. With 0 bases removed from V and 7 bases from J, the gap between germline ends came to 13 bases. Germline V lookup: CDR1 SGHAT, CDR2 FQNNGV. CDR3 residues: CASSLEPGDWNEQFF. For the CDR3, the DNA is TGTGCCAGCAGCTTAGAGCCCGGGGATTGGAATGAGCAGTTCTTC.

The CDR3 nucleotides are TGTGCCACCAGCAGAGACAGGACGAACACTGAAGCTTTCTTT. Translating it yields CATSRDRTNTEAFF. The V and J genes are TRBV15 and TRBJ1-1; D not resolved. The germline CDR1 and CDR2 sequences are LNHNV and YYDKDF (reference sequence). Trimming shortened V by 0 bases and J by 1 base, and 6 bases separated the two germline ends. This CDR3 spans 14 amino acids.

This rearrangement joins TRBV27 to TRBJ2-3; D is ambiguous. The CDR3 runs 11 residues. The germline CDR1 and CDR2 sequences are MNHEY and SMNVEV (reference sequence). Deletions cut 8 bases from V and 6 bases from J, with 9 bases between. The CDR3 region is CASGTADTQYF. The CDR3 nucleotides are TGTGCCAGCGGTACTGCGGATACGCAGTATTTT.